This TCR beta chain was obtained from a study of T-cell memory formation after mild COVID-19. Study-wide results and caveats: Pre-infection memory held some responding clones, suggesting pre-existing cross-reactive T cells responded. A second wave expanding day 15 to 37 was CD4+-biased; contracting clones were balanced.

Notes on this clonotype: Its cognate antigen is unknown.

V shed 7 bases, J shed 1 base, and the junction held 3 bases outside the gene matches. The germline CDR1 and CDR2 sequences are SQVTM and ANQGSEA. This CDR3 has 13 amino acids. MiXCR, applied by TCRdb to the 5' RACE reads, yields one record per CDR3 protein. The sample yields approximately 290,000 distinct CDR3 sequences, 15% to 20% seen once. This sequence originates from a man aged 18 to 29 who had mild COVID-19 (a few samples of this study predate the infection). Cell type and time point are not known. Source material: PBMCs or a T cell subset sorted from them (not recorded which). V usage is TRBV29-1 and J usage is TRBJ2-2, with TRBD2 identical over 7 bases. This CDR3 is CSASGENTGELFF. CDR3 bases: TGCAGCGCGAGCGGGGAGAACACCGGGGAGCTGTTTTTT.